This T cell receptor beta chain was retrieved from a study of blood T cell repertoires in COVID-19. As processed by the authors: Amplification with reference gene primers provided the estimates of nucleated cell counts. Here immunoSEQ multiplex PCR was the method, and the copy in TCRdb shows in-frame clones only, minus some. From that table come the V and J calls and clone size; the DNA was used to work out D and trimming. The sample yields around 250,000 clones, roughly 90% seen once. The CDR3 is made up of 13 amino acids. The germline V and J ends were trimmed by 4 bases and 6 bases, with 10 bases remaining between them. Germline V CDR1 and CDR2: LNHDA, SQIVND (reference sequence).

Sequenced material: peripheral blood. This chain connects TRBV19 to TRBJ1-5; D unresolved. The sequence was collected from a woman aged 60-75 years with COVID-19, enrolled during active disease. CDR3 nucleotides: TGTGCCAGTAGTACCCCCATTTTTCAGCCCCAGCATTTT. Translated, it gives CASSTPIFQPQHF.